This T cell receptor (beta chain) was captured by sequencing in a study of cytomegalovirus exposure and HLA in healthy donors. Study observations and caveats: Some TCR beta chains (around 160 of them) were listed as cytomegalovirus-associated. In an earlier analysis, most TCR beta V segments were productive about 87% or about 30% of the time. Rare TCR sequences predominated, though certain public TCRs were found in many donors.

The PCR used 60 Vbeta and 13 Jbeta primers. Some clones are missing from TCRdb's copy, which holds only in-frame ones; the method was immunoSEQ multiplex PCR. The sample holds about 130,000 clones, over 65% seen once. The CDR3 totals 13 residues. V gave up 7 bases and J gave up 3 bases, with 13 bases separating them. Germline lookup yields CDR1 MDHEN and CDR2 SYDVKM. With regard to this clone: Its specificity is unknown.

The source material was PBMCs. J is TRBJ2-7 and V is TRBV28; TRBD2 is a possible D gene (7 bases). This sequence was found in a man aged 50-59 years in good health and CMV-seronegative. The DNA for the CDR3 is TGTGCCAGCAAACTAGGGGGGGGCTACGAGCAGTACTTC. Translated: CASKLGGGYEQYF.